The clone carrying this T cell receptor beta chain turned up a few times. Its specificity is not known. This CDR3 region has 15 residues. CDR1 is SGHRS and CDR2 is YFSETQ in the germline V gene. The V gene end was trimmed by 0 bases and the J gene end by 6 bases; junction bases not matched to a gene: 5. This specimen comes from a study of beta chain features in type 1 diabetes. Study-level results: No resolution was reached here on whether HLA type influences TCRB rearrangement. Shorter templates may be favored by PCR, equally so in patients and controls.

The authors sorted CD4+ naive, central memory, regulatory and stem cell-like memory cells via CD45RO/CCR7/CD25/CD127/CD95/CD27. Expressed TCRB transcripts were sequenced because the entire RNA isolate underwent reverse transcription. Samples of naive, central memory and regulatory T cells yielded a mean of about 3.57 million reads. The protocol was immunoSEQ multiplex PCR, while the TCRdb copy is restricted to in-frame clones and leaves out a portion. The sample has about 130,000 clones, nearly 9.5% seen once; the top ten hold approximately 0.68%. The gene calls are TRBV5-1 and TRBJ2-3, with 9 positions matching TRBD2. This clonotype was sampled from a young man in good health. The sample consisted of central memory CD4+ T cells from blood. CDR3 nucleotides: TGCGCCAGCAGCTTGGTCGGGACTAGCAGTGATACGCAGTATTTT. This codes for CASSLVGTSSDTQYF.